The next 9 T cell receptor beta chains were all read from a single sample in a study of Graves' ophthalmopathy and Graves' hyperthyroidism. RNA transcripts yielded amplified TCR beta CDR3 regions. First-round RT-PCR relied on HTBI primers, and a second-round multiplex PCR came next. TCRdb reprocessed the multiplex PCR reads via MiXCR and lists one record per CDR3 protein. Here the sample spans over 650,000 distinct CDR3 sequences, more than 40% being singletons. Sequencing was carried out using peripheral blood. Receptor source: an adult man with Graves' ophthalmopathy.

The rearrangement uses TRBV25-1 and TRBJ2-2; tentatively, D is TRBD1 (6 bases). There are 14 residues in the CDR3. Germline V gene sequence: CDR1 MGHDK, CDR2 SYGVNS. Trimming took off 11 bases at V and 4 bases at J, with 17 bases between the two ends. The CDR3 reads CASCRDISTGELFF. The DNA for the CDR3 is TGTGCCTCCTGCCGGGACATCAGCACCGGGGAGCTGTTTTTT.

This rearrangement joins TRBV12-3 or TRBV12-4 to TRBJ1-5; TRBD1 agrees at 8 bases. Unmatched junction bases numbered 7, after V lost 4 bases and J lost 11 bases. CDR3 length equals 13 residues. The CDR3 reads CASSYNRGETQHF. CDR3 nucleotide sequence: TGTGCCAGCAGTTACAACAGGGGGGAGACCCAGCATTTT.

A word on this clonotype: One base away lies a much larger clone, so this may be a sequencing read error. This chain connects TRBV11-2 to TRBJ1-6; no definite D call. Germline lookup yields CDR1 SGHAT and CDR2 FQNNGV. The CDR3 length is 13 residues. CDR3 DNA sequence: TGTGCCAGCAGCTTAGTTTGGGATTCACTCCTCCACTTT. This sequence encodes CASSLVWDSLLHF.

This clonotype was detected only once. A much larger clone differs from this one at a single base, so this may be a read error. The V and J genes are TRBV9 and TRBJ1-2; 12 nucleotides align to TRBD1. CDR1 and CDR2 from the germline V gene are SGDLS and YYNGEE. The CDR3 runs 15 residues. The CDR3 bases are TGTGCCAGCAGCGAGGGACAGGGGGCCCCTTATGGCTACGCCTTC. Its protein product is CASSEGQGAPYGYAF.

This clonotype has ten or more counts. The chain joins TRBV10-1 to TRBJ2-7; possible D gene TRBD2, 5 bases. Looked up from germline, CDR1 is WNHNN and CDR2 is SYGVQD (reference sequence). With 7 bases removed from V and 4 bases from J, the gap between germline ends came to 11 bases. The CDR3 is 12 amino acids. CDR3 region: CASNPRGYEQYF. The CDR3 nucleotides are TGCGCCAGCAATCCACGGGGATACGAGCAGTACTTC.

The gene calls are TRBV7-2 and TRBJ2-5, with 7 bases matching TRBD2. The CDR3 has 15 amino acids. After removal of 1 base from V and 4 bases from J, the junction contained 6 bases not matched to a gene. CDR1 is SGHTA and CDR2 is FQGNSA in the germline V gene. This CDR3 is CASSLGGGSGETQYF. CDR3 bases: TGTGCCAGCAGCTTAGGGGGGGGTAGCGGAGAGACCCAGTACTTC.

Turning to this clonotype: A read error may be the cause here, since a much bigger clone is one base away. This chain connects TRBV9 to TRBJ1-1; D unresolved. Germline CDR1 SGDLS, CDR2 YYNGEE. CDR3 length: 14 residues. V was cut by 0 bases and J by 3 bases, with 9 bases left in between. In nucleotides, the CDR3 is TGTGCCAGCAGCGTAGGGGTTAGGGACACTGAAGCTTTCTTT. Its protein product is CASSVGVRDTEAFF.

This clonotype was observed once. J is TRBJ1-5 and V is TRBV20-1; 8 nucleotides align to TRBD1. Losses at the gene ends were 3 bases for V and 11 bases for J; bases not matched to a gene: 15. CDR1 and CDR2 (germline): DFQATT, SNEGSKA (reference sequence). The CDR3 runs to 15 residues. DNA for the CDR3: TGCAGTGCTAGGGACAGGGAGAGTTTGGGTGAGACCCAGCATTTT. Translated: CSARDRESLGETQHF.

This clonotype has at least ten counts. The chain couples TRBV19 to TRBJ1-6; D is perhaps TRBD1 (6 bases). The CDR3 totals 16 residues. Trimming left V 5 bases short and J 7 bases short, with 18 bases between. Germline V gene lookup returns CDR1 LNHDA and CDR2 SQIVND (reference sequence). CDR3 sequence reads: CASSPLHREANSPLHF. The CDR3, as DNA: TGTGCCAGTAGTCCCCTTCACAGGGAGGCGAATTCACCCCTCCACTTT.